The entry that follows covers one TCR beta chain sequence. These data belong to a study of blood T cell repertoires in COVID-19. Study in general: Samples of COVID-19 (acute and convalescent) were obtained from the United States, Italy and Spain.

Libraries were prepared by immunoSEQ multiplex PCR; TCRdb keeps only in-frame clonotypes and omits some of them. The profile shows roughly 120,000 clones, around nine tenths of them singletons. The CDR3 extends over 15 amino acids. V gave up 1 base and J gave up 4 bases, with 11 bases separating them. Germline CDR1 SGHRS, CDR2 YFSETQ. The chain couples TRBV5-1 to TRBJ2-2, with a weak D call TRBD2 (6 bases). Sequenced material: peripheral blood. The TCR comes from a woman in her 50s with acute or convalescent COVID-19. CDR3 bases: TGCGCCAGCAGCTTGACTGACGGGAGCACCGGGGAGCTGTTTTTT. Protein sequence: CASSLTDGSTGELFF.